These T cell receptor beta chains were read from a single sample in a study of early stage breast cancer tumors. Profiling relied on immunoSEQ multiplex PCR, and the TCRdb table lists in-frame clones only, not all of them. This sample has around 28,000 clones; 72% occur once, and the top ten carry 33%. Sequenced sample: blood. The receptor source for this set is a person between 50 and 60 years old with breast cancer. Each CDR3 is given with its conserved first and last residue. The D gene is left open where the match is weak. Not every row has a clone size; where given, it reads once, few, many or a size class.

d_call,v_call,j_call,clone_size,cdr3_aa,cdr3_nt
.,TRBV18,TRBJ2-5,.,CASSLSGLGQETQYF,TGTGCCAGCTCACTCTCGGGCCTAGGGCAAGAGACCCAGTACTTC
.,TRBV11-2,TRBJ2-5,.,CASSVGVQETQYF,TGTGCCAGCAGCGTGGGAGTACAAGAGACCCAGTACTTC
.,TRBV4-3,TRBJ1-2,.,CASSPLRGAGYGYTF,TGCGCCAGCAGTCCCCTCAGGGGAGCCGGCTATGGCTACACCTTC
TRBD1,TRBV2,TRBJ1-2,.,CASRDRAPGVLSGYTF,TGTGCCAGCAGGGACAGGGCGCCTGGGGTCCTATCTGGCTACACCTTC
TRBD2,TRBV18,TRBJ2-1,.,CASSPQRGFYNEQFF,TGTGCCAGCTCACCACAGCGGGGGTTCTACAATGAGCAGTTCTTC
TRBD2,TRBV7-2,TRBJ2-7,few,CASSFEGTRGSEQYF,TGTGCCAGCAGCTTCGAGGGGACTAGGGGCAGTGAGCAGTACTTC
.,TRBV6-4,TRBJ1-1,few,CASSDSGAAGAFF,TGTGCCAGCAGTGACTCGGGGGCAGCGGGCGCTTTCTTT
.,TRBV4-1,TRBJ2-7,.,CASSPLFVRFYEQYF,TGCGCCAGCAGCCCTCTATTTGTCAGGTTCTACGAGCAGTACTTC
.,TRBV6-1,TRBJ2-5,.,CASDQSSSGGETQYF,TGTGCCAGCGACCAAAGCTCTTCCGGGGGTGAGACCCAGTACTTC
TRBD2,TRBV7-3,TRBJ2-3,.,CASSRTSGRAVDTQYF,TGTGCCAGCAGCCGCACTAGCGGGAGGGCCGTGGATACGCAGTATTTT
.,TRBV27,TRBJ1-6,.,CASSHDRNSPLHF,TGTGCCAGCAGCCACGACAGGAATTCACCCCTCCACTTT
TRBD1,TRBV7-9,TRBJ2-1,.,CASSKGQGSNEQFF,TGTGCCAGCAGCAAAGGACAGGGGAGCAATGAGCAGTTCTTC
.,TRBV4-2,TRBJ1-1,.,CASSPMRQSNTEAFF,TGTGCCAGCAGCCCAATGAGACAGAGCAACACTGAAGCTTTCTTT
TRBD2,TRBV7-2,TRBJ2-2,.,CASSAGRTAGELFF,TGTGCCAGCTCAGCGGGGAGGACGGCCGGGGAGCTGTTTTTT
.,TRBV20-1,TRBJ2-7,.,CSARDHYEQYF,TGCAGTGCTAGAGACCACTACGAGCAGTACTTC
TRBD2,TRBV4-3,TRBJ2-7,.,CASSQEETSGNYEQYF,TGCGCCAGCAGCCAAGAAGAAACTAGCGGGAACTACGAGCAGTACTTC
.,TRBV5-5,TRBJ1-3,few,CASSLSGANTIYF,TGTGCCAGCAGCTTGTCAGGGGCCAACACCATATATTTT
.,TRBV6-1,TRBJ2-7,.,CASNRDLYYEQYF,TGTGCCAGCAACCGGGACCTATACTACGAGCAGTACTTC
.,TRBV5-1,TRBJ1-4,.,CASSVGGVSEKLFF,TGCGCCAGCAGCGTCGGGGGAGTAAGTGAAAAACTGTTTTTT
.,TRBV7-3,TRBJ2-4,.,CASSSPPGAKNIQYF,TGTGCCAGCAGCTCCCCACCAGGAGCCAAAAACATTCAGTACTTC
TRBD2,TRBV7-2,TRBJ2-1,.,CASSLAPAGLGNEQFF,TGTGCCAGCAGCTTAGCCCCAGCGGGATTAGGCAATGAGCAGTTCTTC
.,TRBV6-5,TRBJ2-3,once,CASRTDSTDTQYF,TGTGCCAGCAGGACGGATAGCACAGATACGCAGTATTTT
TRBD1,TRBV27,TRBJ2-3,.,CASSYRRTGSDTQYF,TGTGCCAGCAGTTACCGAAGGACAGGGTCAGATACGCAGTATTTT
.,TRBV7-6,TRBJ2-7,.,CASSLFPREFSYEQYF,TGTGCCAGCAGCTTATTCCCCAGGGAGTTCTCCTACGAGCAGTACTTC
.,TRBV6-1,TRBJ2-4,.,CASSEAPGIQYF,TGTGCCAGCAGTGAAGCGCCCGGCATTCAGTACTTC
.,TRBV6-6,TRBJ1-3,.,CASSSGLNFSGNTIYF,TGTGCCAGCAGTTCGGGGCTGAACTTCTCTGGAAACACCATATATTTT
.,TRBV6-5,TRBJ2-7,.,CASSYEGNKQYF,TGTGCCAGCAGTTATGAAGGGAACAAGCAGTACTTC
.,TRBV27,TRBJ2-1,.,CASSLNPARHNEQFF,TGTGCCAGCAGTTTAAACCCGGCTAGACACAATGAGCAGTTCTTC
TRBD1,TRBV14,TRBJ2-7,.,CASSQEAQGAWNEQYF,TGTGCCAGCAGCCAAGAGGCACAGGGGGCTTGGAACGAGCAGTACTTC
.,TRBV2,TRBJ2-1,few,CASRDTLRSYNEQFF,TGTGCCAGCAGGGATACCCTTCGCTCCTACAATGAGCAGTTCTTC
.,TRBV5-1,TRBJ2-1,few,CASNGNDNEQFF,TGCGCCAGCAACGGGAACGACAATGAGCAGTTCTTC
.,TRBV11-2,TRBJ2-1,.,CASSSLASSYNEQFF,TGTGCCAGCAGCTCCCTTGCGAGCTCCTACAATGAGCAGTTCTTC
.,TRBV7-2,TRBJ2-1,.,CASSRTGFSKFF,TGTGCCAGCAGCAGAACAGGGTTTTCGAAGTTCTTC
TRBD2,TRBV6-1,TRBJ2-1,once,CASSERVGGRAGNEQFF,TGTGCCAGCAGTGAAAGGGTCGGCGGGAGGGCCGGGAATGAGCAGTTCTTC
TRBD2,TRBV5-4,TRBJ2-3,.,CASSSKGTSGDYF,TGTGCCAGCAGCTCCAAAGGGACTAGCGGGGATTATTTT
.,TRBV30,TRBJ2-7,.,CAWRGSYEQYF,TGTGCCTGGAGGGGCAGCTACGAGCAGTACTTC
.,TRBV18,TRBJ1-1,few,CASSPTGNTEAFF,TGTGCCAGCTCACCGACGGGGAACACTGAAGCTTTCTTT
.,TRBV30,TRBJ2-3,.,CAWRPGLHGTDTQYF,TGTGCCTGGAGGCCCGGACTTCACGGCACAGATACGCAGTATTTT
.,TRBV21-1,TRBJ1-1,few,CASSSRVNTEAFF,TGTGCCAGCAGTTCGAGGGTTAACACTGAAGCTTTCTTT
TRBD2,TRBV7-6,TRBJ2-4,many,CASSPRGSGRGDIQYF,TGTGCCAGCAGCCCTAGGGGTAGCGGGAGAGGGGACATTCAGTACTTC
.,TRBV19,TRBJ1-1,.,CASSRSANTEAFF,TGTGCCAGTAGTAGGTCAGCGAACACTGAAGCTTTCTTT
TRBD1,TRBV5-6,TRBJ2-7,.,CASSLGQGAYEQYF,TGTGCCAGCAGCTTAGGACAGGGGGCCTACGAGCAGTACTTC
.,TRBV2,TRBJ1-2,.,CASRARGADYGYTF,TGTGCCAGCAGAGCTCGCGGGGCGGACTATGGCTACACCTTC
.,TRBV7-6,TRBJ2-7,.,CASSFLEKPYEQYF,TGTGCCAGCAGCTTTCTAGAGAAACCCTACGAGCAGTACTTC
.,TRBV5-1,TRBJ2-7,.,CASSDDRRKSDEQYF,TGCGCCAGCAGCGACGACAGGAGGAAAAGCGACGAGCAGTACTTC
.,TRBV5-8,TRBJ2-2,.,CASRGGMNTGELFF,TGTGCCAGCAGAGGCGGGATGAACACCGGGGAGCTGTTTTTT
TRBD2,TRBV5-1,TRBJ2-5,once,CASSLPPRGGEGQETQYF,TGCGCCAGCAGCTTGCCCCCTCGGGGGGGAGAGGGCCAAGAGACCCAGTACTTC
TRBD1,TRBV7-9,TRBJ2-3,.,CASSSQGTGTDTQYF,TGTGCCAGCAGCTCCCAAGGGACAGGCACAGATACGCAGTATTTT
.,TRBV30,TRBJ2-3,few,CAWTLGSATDTQYF,TGTGCCTGGACGCTGGGATCGGCCACAGATACGCAGTATTTT
.,TRBV4-1,TRBJ1-1,few,CASSQEGARADTEAFF,TGCGCCAGCAGCCAAGAGGGGGCCAGGGCGGACACTGAAGCTTTCTTT
TRBD1,TRBV7-9,TRBJ2-5,.,CASSKDRGVRETQYF,TGTGCCAGCAGCAAGGACAGGGGAGTAAGAGAGACCCAGTACTTC
TRBD1,TRBV2,TRBJ1-1,.,CASRRQGANEAFF,TGTGCCAGCAGGAGACAGGGGGCTAATGAAGCTTTCTTT
.,TRBV30,TRBJ2-5,.,CAWSVGGETQYF,TGTGCCTGGAGTGTAGGGGGGGAGACCCAGTACTTC
TRBD2,TRBV19,TRBJ2-2,.,CASSPRETSGTINTGELFF,TGTGCCAGTAGTCCCCGAGAAACTAGCGGCACCATAAACACCGGGGAGCTGTTTTTT
.,TRBV14,TRBJ2-7,.,CASSHLGRPYEQYF,TGTGCCAGCAGCCATCTAGGCCGACCCTACGAGCAGTACTTC
.,TRBV10-3,TRBJ2-2,.,CAIAGSPGTGELFF,TGTGCCATCGCGGGGTCCCCAGGAACCGGGGAGCTGTTTTTT